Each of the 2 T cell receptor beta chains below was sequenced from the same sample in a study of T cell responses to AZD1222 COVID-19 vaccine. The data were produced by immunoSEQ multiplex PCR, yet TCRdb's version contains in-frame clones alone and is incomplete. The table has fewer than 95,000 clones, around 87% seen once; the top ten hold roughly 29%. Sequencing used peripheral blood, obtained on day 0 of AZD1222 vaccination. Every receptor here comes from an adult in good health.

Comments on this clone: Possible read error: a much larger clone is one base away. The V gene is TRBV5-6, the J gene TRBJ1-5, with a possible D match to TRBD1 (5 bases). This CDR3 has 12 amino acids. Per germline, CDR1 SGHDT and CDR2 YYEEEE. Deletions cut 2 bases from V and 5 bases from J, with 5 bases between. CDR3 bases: TGTGCCAGCAGCTTAGGGGATCAGCCCCAGCATTTT. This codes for CASSLGDQPQHF.

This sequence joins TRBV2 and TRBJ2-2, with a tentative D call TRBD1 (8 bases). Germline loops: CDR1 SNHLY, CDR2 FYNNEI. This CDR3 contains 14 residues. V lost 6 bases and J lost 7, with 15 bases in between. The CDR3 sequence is CASSPTGGDGELFF. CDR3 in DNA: TGTGCCAGCAGCCCCACAGGGGGGGACGGGGAGCTGTTTTTT.